Shown below are 28 T cell receptor beta chains from a single sample sequenced in a study of breast tumors, draining lymph nodes, adjacent tissues. TCRdb re-analysed the multiplex PCR reads in MiXCR, keeping a single row per CDR3 protein. This table holds 30,000 to 40,000 distinct CDR3 sequences, 35% to 40% found once. Sequencing input: breast tumor tissue. These receptors were collected from a female donor with breast cancer. Some clones in this sample may be carry-over from other donors' samples.

With regard to this clonotype: It may be a read error: a sequence one base away is much more abundant. This chain uses TRBV20-1 with TRBJ2-7, with 8 bases identical to TRBD2. CDR1 is DFQATT, CDR2 SNEGSKA, per germline (reference sequence). J gave up 2 bases and V 6 bases, and 9 bases lay outside the gene matches. The CDR3 is made up of 14 amino acids. In nucleotides, the CDR3 is TGCAGTGCCGCAGGGGCGGGAGGTGCCTACGAGCAGTACTTC. It translates to CSAAGAGGAYEQYF.

This sequence joins TRBV19 and TRBJ2-3; a possible D gene is TRBD1 (6 bases). CDR1 is LNHDA, CDR2 SQIVND, per germline (reference sequence). The CDR3 is 15 amino acids. The germline V and J ends were trimmed by 5 bases and 0 bases, with 12 bases remaining between them. Here the CDR3 DNA reads TGTGCCAGTAGTGCCCGGGACACCAGCACAGATACGCAGTATTTT. Amino acid sequence: CASSARDTSTDTQYF.

This rearrangement joins TRBV5-1 to TRBJ2-7, with 8 bases identical to TRBD2. V gave up 3 bases and J gave up 3 bases; unmatched junction bases: 11. CDR3 size: 16 residues. CDR1 SGHRS and CDR2 YFSETQ come from the germline V gene. CDR3 region: CASSSLTSGTNYEQYF. Written as DNA, the CDR3 is TGCGCCAGCAGCTCCCTTACTAGCGGAACTAACTACGAGCAGTACTTC. The complete variable domain, with remaining parts taken from reference TRBV5-1 and TRBJ2-7, reads KAGVTQTPRYLIKTRGQQVTLSCSPISGHRSVSWYQQTPGQGLQFLFEYFSETQRNKGNFPGRFSGRQFSNSRSEMNVSTLELGDSALYLCASSSLTSGTNYEQYFGPGTRLTVT.

This clonotype was recorded at least ten times. The rearrangement joins TRBV27 to TRBJ2-2; 8 bases agree with TRBD2. The germline gives CDR1 MNHEY, CDR2 SMNVEV (reference sequence). This CDR3 comprises 14 residues. Trimming took 5 bases from V and 6 from J; bases not matched to a gene: 5. The CDR3 loop reads CASSPGLAAGELFF. As DNA, the CDR3 is TGTGCCAGCAGTCCCGGACTAGCAGCCGGGGAGCTGTTTTTT.

This clonotype was seen at least ten times. V usage is TRBV29-1 and J usage is TRBJ2-5; D possibly uses TRBD1 or TRBD2 (5 bases each). CDR3 length: 14 amino acids. Trimming shortened V by 4 bases and J by 1 base, and 13 bases separated the two germline ends. Germline-derived CDR1 and CDR2 are SQVTM and ANQGSEA. In nucleotides, the CDR3 is TGCAGCGTTGCAATGGGGGTGAGCCAAGAGACCCAGTACTTC. Amino acids: CSVAMGVSQETQYF.

A remark on this clonotype: It may be a read error: a sequence one base away is much more abundant. The gene calls are TRBV6-1 and TRBJ1-4, with D tentatively TRBD1 (5 bases). Germline lookup yields CDR1 MNHNS and CDR2 SASEGT. With 10 bases removed from V and 7 bases from J, the gap between germline ends came to 19 bases. The CDR3 runs 14 residues. The chain's CDR3 is CAILAGARGEKLFF. CDR3 DNA sequence: TGTGCCATTCTTGCCGGGGCCCGTGGTGAAAAACTGTTTTTT.

The V gene is TRBV6-6, the J gene TRBJ1-2; 7 bases agree with TRBD1. The CDR3 spans 14 residues. CDR1 is MNHNY, CDR2 SVGAGI, per germline (reference sequence). V was clipped by 0 bases and J by 4 bases; unmatched bases: 2. The CDR3 DNA sequence: TGTGCCAGCAGTTACTCAGGGACAGCCTATGGCTACACCTTC. Its translation is CASSYSGTAYGYTF.

This clonotype was seen many times. The chain couples TRBV7-3 to TRBJ2-1; no firm D call. Trimming removed 5 bases at V and 3 bases at J, with 8 bases between. Germline V lookup: CDR1 SGHTA, CDR2 FQGTGA. CDR3 length equals 13 residues. The CDR3 protein is CASSTGLYNEQFF. Written as DNA, the CDR3 is TGTGCCAGCAGCACGGGTCTCTACAATGAGCAGTTCTTC. The entire variable domain, with the rest obtained from reference TRBV7-3 and TRBJ2-1, is as follows: GAGVSQTPSNKVTEKGKYVELRCDPISGHTALYWYRQSLGQGPEFLIYFQGTGAADDSGLPNDRFFAVRPEGSVSTLKIQRTERGDSAVYLCASSTGLYNEQFFGPGTRLTVL.

This clonotype appeared many times. V gene TRBV20-1 combines with J gene TRBJ2-3, with TRBD2 matching 9 bases. The CDR3 spans 14 residues. Germline trimming cut 5 bases from V and 2 bases from J; bases unmatched to any gene: 5. CDR1 is DFQATT and CDR2 is SNEGSKA in the germline V gene (reference sequence). CDR3 nucleotides: TGCAGTGCTGCGCTAGCGGGAACCACAGATACGCAGTATTTT. The encoded protein is CSAALAGTTDTQYF.

This clonotype has ten or more counts. The chain has TRBV9 and TRBJ2-5; D remains unclear. CDR1 and CDR2 from the germline V gene are SGDLS and YYNGEE. CDR3 length: 13 residues. Trimming left V 4 bases short and J 4 bases short, with 11 bases between. In DNA form, the CDR3 reads TGTGCCAGCAGCCCCGGAGTCCGAGAGACCCAGTACTTC. Amino acids: CASSPGVRETQYF.

This clonotype has a count of ten or more. The gene calls are TRBV12-3 or TRBV12-4 and TRBJ2-5, with 7 bases that match TRBD1. The CDR3 length is 14 residues. Trimming took 6 bases from V and 5 from J; bases not matched to a gene: 9. The CDR3 spells CASRPTGVRETQYF. CDR3 coding DNA: TGTGCCAGCAGGCCTACAGGGGTTCGGGAGACCCAGTACTTC.

This clonotype was picked up many times. The chain is built from TRBV11-3 and TRBJ2-3; perhaps TRBD1 as D (5 bases). The V and J ends lost 1 base and 0 bases respectively, with 11 bases between them. Germline values: CDR1 SGHNT, CDR2 YENEEA. The CDR3 is made up of 16 amino acids. In DNA form, the CDR3 reads TGTGCCAGCAGCTTAGGTGCGACAGCGAGCACAGATACGCAGTATTTT. Translated: CASSLGATASTDTQYF.

This clonotype was seen many times. The CDR3: CASSQDGGGGNEQFF. The CDR3 DNA follows: TGCGCCAGCAGCCAAGATGGAGGGGGGGGGAATGAGCAGTTCTTC. The chain joins TRBV4-1 to TRBJ2-1; tentatively, D is TRBD2 (7 bases). Germline assignment: CDR1 MGHRA and CDR2 YSYEKL. The CDR3 runs to 15 residues. The V end was cut by 0 bases, the J end by 7 bases, with 13 bases between.

The chain uses TRBV20-1 and TRBJ2-7; 9 bases are a match to TRBD1. V was pared by 3 bases and J by 0 bases, with 9 bases of the junction left unmatched. CDR1 and CDR2 (germline): DFQATT, SNEGSKA (reference sequence). The CDR3 is made up of 16 amino acids. DNA for the CDR3: TGCAGTGCTAGGGGTGCAGGGACAGGGCCCTCCTACGAGCAGTACTTC. It translates to CSARGAGTGPSYEQYF.

The chain uses TRBV19 and TRBJ2-7; 8 bases line up with TRBD1. The CDR3 loop spans 14 amino acids. Germline V lookup: CDR1 LNHDA, CDR2 SQIVND (reference sequence). J was trimmed by 2 bases and V by 1 base; bases with no gene match: 1. The CDR3 here is CASSIARGPYEQYF. CDR3 DNA sequence: TGTGCCAGTAGTATAGCCAGGGGGCCCTACGAGCAGTACTTC.

This clonotype occurred many times. This rearrangement joins TRBV28 to TRBJ2-7; 7 bases agree with TRBD1. The CDR3 covers 14 residues. Germline V lookup: CDR1 MDHEN, CDR2 SYDVKM. V shed 4 bases and J 3 bases; nucleotides not matched to a gene: 6. CDR3 region: CASSSGTANYEQYF. The CDR3 nucleotides are TGTGCCAGCAGTTCGGGGACAGCGAACTACGAGCAGTACTTC.

This clonotype has only a few counts. A read error may be the cause here, since a much bigger clone is one base away. This rearrangement joins TRBV7-9 to TRBJ2-5; TRBD2 matches 10 bases. This CDR3 comprises 15 residues. CDR1 SEHNR and CDR2 FQNEAQ come from the germline V gene (reference sequence). CDR3 bases: TGTGCCAGCAGCTATGGACTAGCGGAACAAGAGGCCCAGTACTTC. It translates to CASSYGLAEQEAQYF.

This clonotype was counted at least ten times. V is TRBV14 and J is TRBJ2-3; tentative D call: TRBD2 (6 bases). Trimming took 1 base from V and 0 from J, leaving 14 bases between them. CDR1 SGHDN and CDR2 FVKESK come from the germline V gene. This CDR3 region has 17 residues. CDR3 nucleotide sequence: TGTGCCAGCAGCCAAGGCAAGCCGGGAGTGAGCACAGATACGCAGTATTTT. The encoded protein is CASSQGKPGVSTDTQYF.

V gene TRBV7-6 combines with J gene TRBJ2-7, with TRBD2 matching over 9 bases. J was trimmed by 2 bases and V by 5 bases; bases with no gene match: 13. Germline V lookup: CDR1 SGHVS, CDR2 FNYEAQ. CDR3 length: 17 residues. The CDR3 sequence: CASSAMSPGLAPYEQYF. CDR3 coding DNA: TGTGCCAGCAGCGCCATGAGTCCGGGACTAGCTCCCTACGAGCAGTACTTC.

In its sample, this clonotype was seen many times. J is TRBJ1-2 and V is TRBV20-1; 7 nucleotides align to TRBD1. The CDR3 runs to 12 residues. Germline V gives CDR1 DFQATT, CDR2 SNEGSKA (reference sequence). V shed 5 bases, J shed 6 bases, and the junction held 6 bases outside the gene matches. CDR3 protein: CSALTGNNGYTF. The CDR3 DNA is TGCAGTGCTTTGACAGGGAACAATGGCTACACCTTC.

The chain recombines TRBV7-2 with TRBJ2-5; D is perhaps TRBD2 (5 bases). The CDR3 has 12 amino acids. V lost 1 base and J 6 bases, leaving 6 bases between the germline ends. From germline, CDR1 is SGHTA and CDR2 FQGNSA. The CDR3 DNA follows: TGTGCCAGCAGCTTAGTGACTAAGACCCAGTACTTC. Its protein is CASSLVTKTQYF.

The chain carries TRBV5-1 and TRBJ2-2; D call uncertain. The length of the CDR3 is 15 residues. Germline V gene data show CDR1 as SGHRS and CDR2 as YFSETQ. V lost 2 bases to trimming and J lost 4 bases, with 12 bases between them. The CDR3 DNA is TGCGCCAGCAGCTTAGGGCAGGAGAGCACCGGGGAGCTGTTTTTT. Encoded protein: CASSLGQESTGELFF.

The J gene is TRBJ2-7, the V gene TRBV20-1, with 11 positions matching TRBD1. V lost 6 bases and J lost 0; bases outside the gene matches: 4. The germline gives CDR1 DFQATT, CDR2 SNEGSKA (reference sequence). The CDR3 contains 14 residues. This chain's CDR3 is CSARTGGFSYEQYF. The CDR3 coding sequence is TGCAGTGCGAGGACAGGGGGCTTCTCCTACGAGCAGTACTTC.

At least ten counts were recorded for this clonotype. This sequence joins TRBV6-6 and TRBJ1-2, with TRBD1 matching 9 bases. This CDR3 comprises 14 residues. V dropped 8 bases and J dropped 6; count of bases not matched to a gene: 10. Germline V CDR1 and CDR2: MNHNY, SVGAGI (reference sequence). CDR3 amino acids: CASAGTGSLDGYTF. CDR3 DNA: TGTGCCAGCGCCGGGACAGGGAGCTTAGATGGCTACACCTTC.

This clonotype showed up many times. This chain links TRBV5-6 with TRBJ2-7; TRBD1 aligns across 7 bases. The CDR3 length is 15 residues. Per germline, CDR1 SGHDT and CDR2 YYEEEE. V dropped 0 bases and J dropped 0; count of bases not matched to a gene: 3. The CDR3 bases are TGTGCCAGCAGCTTGGCGGGACAGACCTCCTACGAGCAGTACTTC. Amino acid sequence: CASSLAGQTSYEQYF.

The chain combines TRBV5-1 with TRBJ2-3; TRBD2 agrees at 9 bases. The V gene's germline CDR1 is SGHRS and CDR2 YFSETQ. The CDR3 extends over 13 amino acids. Trimming took 5 bases from V and 4 from J; bases not matched to a gene: 2. As DNA, the CDR3 is TGCGCCAGCAGGACTAGCGGAGCAGATACGCAGTATTTT. Protein sequence: CASRTSGADTQYF. Full variable domain (missing parts from reference TRBV5-1 and TRBJ2-3): KAGVTQTPRYLIKTRGQQVTLSCSPISGHRSVSWYQQTPGQGLQFLFEYFSETQRNKGNFPGRFSGRQFSNSRSEMNVSTLELGDSALYLCASRTSGADTQYFGPGTRLTVL.

The chain has TRBV7-2 and TRBJ1-1, with a weak D call TRBD1 (5 bases). This CDR3 region has 13 residues. Germline-derived CDR1 and CDR2 are SGHTA and FQGNSA. V was clipped by 5 bases and J by 5 bases, with 12 bases between them. CDR3 nucleotide sequence: TGTGCCAGCAGCCTAGGAGGGGTGACTGAAGCTTTCTTT. It specifies CASSLGGVTEAFF.

This clonotype was picked up many times. The chain carries TRBV19 and TRBJ1-5; D call uncertain. The CDR3 sequence is 12 residues long. Deletions cut 3 bases from V and 5 bases from J, with 5 bases between. From germline, CDR1 is LNHDA and CDR2 SQIVND (reference sequence). For the CDR3, the DNA is TGTGCCAGTAGTATCGGCGATCAGCCCCAGCATTTT. This gives the protein CASSIGDQPQHF.